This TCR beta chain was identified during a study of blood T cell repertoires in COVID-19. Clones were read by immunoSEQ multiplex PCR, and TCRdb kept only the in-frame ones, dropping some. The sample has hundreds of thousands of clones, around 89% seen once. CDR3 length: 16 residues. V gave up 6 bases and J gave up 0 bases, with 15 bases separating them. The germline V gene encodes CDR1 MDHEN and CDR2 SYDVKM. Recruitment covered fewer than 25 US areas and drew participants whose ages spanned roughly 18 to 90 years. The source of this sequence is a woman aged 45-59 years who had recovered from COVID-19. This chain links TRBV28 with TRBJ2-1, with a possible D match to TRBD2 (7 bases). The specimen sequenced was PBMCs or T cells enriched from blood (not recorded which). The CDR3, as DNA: TGTGCCAGCAGGCTAGGGGGGGCGATCTCCTACAATGAGCAGTTCTTC. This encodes CASRLGGAISYNEQFF.